Listed below are T cell receptor beta chains from one sample, sequenced in a study of T cell clonotyping in hematopoietic cell transplantation. Sequenced by immunoSEQ multiplex PCR; TCRdb stores in-frame clones only, minus some. Of roughly 11,000 clones listed, roughly 87% were seen once; the top ten hold less than 20%. The material was PBMCs, obtained 100 days after allogeneic stem cell transplant. All receptors come from a female patient aged 60 to 70 who had an allogeneic stem cell transplant from an unrelated donor, so the T cells may come from the graft donor. Some clones in this sample may be carry-over from other donors' samples. CDR3s include the opening cysteine and the closing phenylalanine or tryptophan. D genes are given only for firm matches. The size entry is marked missing in some rows and otherwise reads once, few, many or a size class.

J	V	D	size	CDR3	DNA
TRBJ1-5	TRBV5-4	TRBD1	once	CASSLRGQGVRQPQHF	TGTGCCAGCAGCTTGAGAGGACAGGGGGTTCGTCAGCCCCAGCATTTT
TRBJ2-1	TRBV4-1	.	.	CASSQVTSLSAYNEQFF	TGCGCCAGCAGCCAAGTGACTAGTCTATCCGCCTACAATGAGCAGTTCTTC
TRBJ2-7	TRBV7-2	.	few	CASSLGGIMVQYF	TGTGCCAGCAGTTTAGGCGGCATCATGGTTCAGTACTTC
TRBJ1-3	TRBV11-2	.	.	CASSFRLVGLSGNTIYF	TGTGCCAGCAGCTTTCGTTTGGTAGGGCTCTCTGGAAACACCATATATTTT
TRBJ1-1	TRBV6-5	.	.	CASIRVTDTEAFF	TGTGCCAGCATAAGGGTGACAGACACTGAAGCTTTCTTT
TRBJ2-7	TRBV27	.	once	CASSFSLRIYEQYF	TGTGCCAGCAGTTTCTCCCTCAGGATCTACGAGCAGTACTTC
TRBJ2-7	TRBV10-3	.	.	CASSQTGPTGEQYF	TGTGCCAGCAGCCAAACAGGGCCCACGGGGGAGCAGTACTTC
TRBJ2-1	TRBV7-8	TRBD1	few	CASSLGPGQAYNEQFF	TGTGCCAGCAGCTTAGGGCCGGGACAGGCGTACAATGAGCAGTTCTTC
TRBJ2-7	TRBV28	.	.	CASSLGRYEQYF	TGTGCCAGCAGTTTAGGGAGATACGAGCAGTACTTC
TRBJ2-7	TRBV30	TRBD2	.	CAWSVEGAGASYEQYF	TGTGCCTGGAGTGTCGAGGGAGCGGGGGCTTCCTACGAGCAGTACTTC
TRBJ2-2	TRBV14	.	.	CASSPMPDYTGELFF	TGTGCCAGCAGTCCCATGCCGGACTACACCGGGGAGCTGTTTTTT
TRBJ1-1	TRBV19	.	.	CASSIDSWGNTEAFF	TGTGCCAGTAGTATAGATTCGTGGGGTAACACTGAAGCTTTCTTT
TRBJ2-1	TRBV7-9	.	.	CASSLGFLSNEQFF	TGTGCCAGCAGCTTAGGTTTCTTGAGCAATGAGCAGTTCTTC
TRBJ2-1	TRBV5-1	TRBD2	.	CASSLYSLADNEQFF	TGCGCCAGCAGCTTATATTCGCTAGCGGACAATGAGCAGTTCTTC
TRBJ2-1	TRBV27	.	.	CASSIDRIDEQFF	TGTGCCAGCAGCATTGACAGGATCGATGAGCAGTTCTTC
TRBJ2-3	TRBV7-8	TRBD1	.	CASSLGTGKFTDTQYF	TGTGCCAGCAGCTTAGGGACAGGGAAATTCACAGATACGCAGTATTTT
TRBJ2-7	TRBV11-3	TRBD2	.	CASSFLTSGRVEQYF	TGTGCCAGCAGCTTCCTTACTAGCGGGAGGGTCGAGCAGTACTTC
TRBJ2-3	TRBV4-3	TRBD2	.	CASSQDWGGGPDTQYF	TGCGCCAGCAGCCAAGATTGGGGGGGAGGGCCGGATACGCAGTATTTT
TRBJ2-7	TRBV15	TRBD1	.	CATSRARQGGYEQYF	TGTGCCACCAGCAGAGCTAGACAGGGCGGCTACGAGCAGTACTTC
TRBJ2-7	TRBV5-6	.	.	CASSLASYEQYF	TGTGCCAGCAGCTTGGCCAGTTACGAGCAGTACTTC
TRBJ2-7	TRBV7-2	.	.	CASSLVVYEQYF	TGTGCCAGCAGCTTAGTTGTCTACGAGCAGTACTTC
TRBJ2-7	TRBV7-9	.	.	CASSFLTPYEQYF	TGTGCCAGCAGCTTTTTGACCCCCTACGAGCAGTACTTC
TRBJ2-7	TRBV29-1	TRBD1	.	CSVARGRDEQYF	TGCAGCGTGGCCAGGGGGCGCGACGAGCAGTACTTC
TRBJ1-5	TRBV19	.	.	CASSTGVSNQPQHF	TGTGCCAGTAGTACAGGGGTTAGCAATCAGCCCCAGCATTTT
TRBJ1-4	TRBV28	.	.	CASSLPGATNEKLFF	TGTGCCAGCAGTCTCCCGGGGGCCACTAATGAAAAACTGTTTTTT
TRBJ1-3	TRBV27	.	few	CASSSYSGPGNTIYF	TGTGCCAGCAGTTCCTACTCGGGCCCTGGAAACACCATATATTTT
TRBJ2-3	TRBV5-1	TRBD2	.	CASSLTSGRDTQYF	TGCGCCAGCAGCTTAACTAGCGGGAGAGATACGCAGTATTTT
TRBJ2-7	TRBV2	TRBD1	.	CASSVGTGVVYEQYF	TGTGCCAGCAGTGTAGGGACAGGGGTCGTCTACGAGCAGTACTTC
TRBJ2-1	TRBV9	.	.	CASSVAVTGWVNEQFF	TGTGCCAGCAGCGTAGCGGTGACAGGCTGGGTAAATGAGCAGTTCTTC
TRBJ2-2	TRBV20-1	.	.	CSASTNGELFF	TGCAGTGCTAGCACTAACGGGGAGCTGTTTTTT
TRBJ1-2	TRBV19	.	.	CASSQAAYGYTF	TGTGCCAGTAGCCAGGCAGCCTATGGCTACACCTTC
TRBJ2-2	TRBV4-3	TRBD2	.	CASREESGNTGELFF	TGCGCCAGCCGGGAGGAGTCCGGGAACACCGGGGAGCTGTTTTTT
TRBJ2-7	TRBV18	TRBD2	.	CASSPGLAGLPYEQYF	TGTGCCAGCTCACCAGGGCTAGCGGGGCTCCCCTACGAGCAGTACTTC
TRBJ1-1	TRBV9	TRBD1	.	CASSPRTGDKNTEAFF	TGTGCCAGCAGCCCTCGGACAGGGGATAAGAACACTGAAGCTTTCTTT
TRBJ2-2	TRBV19	.	.	CASSITGPGELFF	TGTGCCAGTAGTATAACAGGGCCCGGGGAGCTGTTTTTT
TRBJ1-1	TRBV7-3	.	.	CASSFGSEVGEAFF	TGTGCCAGCAGTTTTGGTTCCGAGGTGGGTGAAGCTTTCTTT
TRBJ2-6	TRBV2	.	.	CARLKNGAGANVLTF	TGTGCCAGACTGAAAAATGGAGCTGGGGCCAACGTCCTGACTTTC
TRBJ1-1	TRBV5-8	.	.	CASSLVVAFF	TGTGCCAGCAGCTTGGTAGTAGCTTTCTTT
TRBJ1-5	TRBV19	.	large	CASSIDYGTWDSNQPQHF	TGTGCCAGTAGTATAGATTATGGCACGTGGGACAGCAATCAGCCCCAGCATTTT
TRBJ2-2	TRBV6-5	.	.	CASSYSQGGPGELFF	TGTGCCAGCAGTTACTCTCAGGGGGGTCCCGGGGAGCTGTTTTTT
TRBJ1-1	TRBV29-1	.	.	CSVESRTQVQTEAFF	TGCAGCGTTGAAAGCCGGACTCAAGTCCAAACTGAAGCTTTCTTT
TRBJ2-1	TRBV30	.	.	CAWSSLAYNEQFF	TGTGCCTGGAGTTCCCTAGCGTACAATGAGCAGTTCTTC
TRBJ2-7	TRBV19	.	.	CASSHGVGLTNYEQYF	TGTGCCAGTAGCCATGGGGTGGGACTCACAAACTACGAGCAGTACTTC
TRBJ1-1	TRBV20-1	.	.	CSASRGHEAFF	TGCAGTGCTAGTCGGGGACACGAAGCTTTCTTT
TRBJ1-1	TRBV7-2	.	once	CASSLAGTTEAFF	TGTGCCAGCAGCTTAGCTGGGACCACTGAAGCTTTCTTT
TRBJ2-4	TRBV7-9	.	.	CASSLAAERNIQYF	TGTGCCAGCAGCTTAGCGGCCGAGAGGAACATTCAGTACTTC
TRBJ2-3	TRBV9	.	.	CASSVNSYRDTQYF	TGTGCCAGCAGCGTGAATTCCTACAGAGATACGCAGTATTTT
TRBJ2-1	TRBV4-2	.	once	CASSQDGGGEQFF	TGTGCCAGCAGCCAAGATGGTGGCGGTGAGCAGTTCTTC
TRBJ1-3	TRBV27	.	.	CASSLAGASGNTIYF	TGTGCCAGCAGTTTGGCGGGGGCTTCTGGAAACACCATATATTTT
TRBJ2-7	TRBV28	.	.	CASSSPGPVAYEQYF	TGTGCCAGCAGTTCCCCCGGGCCTGTAGCCTACGAGCAGTACTTC
TRBJ2-7	TRBV15	TRBD1	.	CATSSPGQGAREQYF	TGTGCCACCAGCAGTCCCGGACAGGGGGCCCGCGAGCAGTACTTC
TRBJ2-2	TRBV27	TRBD2	.	CASTRTSGSLGIGNTGELFF	TGTGCCAGCACGCGGACTAGCGGGAGTCTGGGTATAGGGAACACCGGGGAGCTGTTTTTT
TRBJ2-7	TRBV27	.	.	CASSLGNTYEQYF	TGTGCCAGCAGTTTGGGCAATACCTACGAGCAGTACTTC
TRBJ1-1	TRBV19	.	.	CASSSGAANTEAFF	TGTGCCAGTAGCTCGGGTGCAGCGAACACTGAAGCTTTCTTT
TRBJ2-3	TRBV11-2	TRBD1	once	CASSLGDRPDTQYF	TGTGCCAGCAGCTTAGGGGACAGACCAGATACGCAGTATTTT
TRBJ2-1	TRBV6-5	TRBD2	once	CASREAGNYNEQFF	TGTGCCAGCAGAGAAGCGGGGAACTACAATGAGCAGTTCTTC
TRBJ2-2	TRBV5-1	.	.	CASSLFEYGELFF	TGCGCCAGCAGCTTGTTCGAGTACGGGGAGCTGTTTTTT
TRBJ1-1	TRBV18	.	.	CASSPSGDTEAFF	TGTGCCAGCTCACCATCGGGGGACACTGAAGCTTTCTTT
TRBJ1-2	TRBV5-6	.	.	CASSPGFGGGGYTF	TGTGCCAGCAGTCCAGGGTTTGGCGGCGGTGGCTACACCTTC